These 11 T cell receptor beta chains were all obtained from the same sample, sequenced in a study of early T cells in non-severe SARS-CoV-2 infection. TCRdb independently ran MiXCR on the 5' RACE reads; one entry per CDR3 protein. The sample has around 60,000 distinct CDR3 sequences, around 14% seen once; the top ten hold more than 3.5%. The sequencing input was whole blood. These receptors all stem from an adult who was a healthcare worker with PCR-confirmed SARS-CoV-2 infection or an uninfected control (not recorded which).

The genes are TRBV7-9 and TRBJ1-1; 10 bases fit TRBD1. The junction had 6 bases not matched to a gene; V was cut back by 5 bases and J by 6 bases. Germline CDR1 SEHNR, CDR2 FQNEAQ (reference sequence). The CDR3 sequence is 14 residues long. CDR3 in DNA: TGTGCCAGCAGCGCGTCGGGACAGGGGCCTGAAGCTTTCTTT. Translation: CASSASGQGPEAFF.

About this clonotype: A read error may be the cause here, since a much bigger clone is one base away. CDR3 bases: TGCGTCAGCAACCGACGTCCGTTAGCGGGGGAGACCCAGTACTTC. Its protein product is CVSNRRPLAGETQYF. V and J are TRBV5-1 and TRBJ2-5; 8 positions agree with TRBD2. Germline assignment: CDR1 SGHRS and CDR2 YFSETQ. The CDR3 covers 15 residues. Full variable domain (rest looked up from reference TRBV5-1 and TRBJ2-5): KAGVTQTPRYLIKTRGQQVTLSCSPISGHRSVSWYQQTPGQGLQFLFEYFSETQRNKGNFPGRFSGRQFSNSRSEMNVSTLELGDSALYLCVSNRRPLAGETQYFGPGTRLLVL.

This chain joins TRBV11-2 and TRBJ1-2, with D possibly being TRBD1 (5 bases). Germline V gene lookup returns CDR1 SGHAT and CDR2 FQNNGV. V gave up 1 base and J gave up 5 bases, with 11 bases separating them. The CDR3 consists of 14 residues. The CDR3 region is CASSLVGAGYGYTF. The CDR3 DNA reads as TGTGCCAGCAGCTTAGTTGGGGCAGGGTATGGCTACACCTTC. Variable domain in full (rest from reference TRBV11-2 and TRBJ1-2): EAGVAQSPRYKIIEKRQSVAFWCNPISGHATLYWYQQILGQGPKLLIQFQNNGVVDDSQLPKDRFSAERLKGVDSTLKIQPAKLEDSAVYLCASSLVGAGYGYTFGSGTRLTVV.

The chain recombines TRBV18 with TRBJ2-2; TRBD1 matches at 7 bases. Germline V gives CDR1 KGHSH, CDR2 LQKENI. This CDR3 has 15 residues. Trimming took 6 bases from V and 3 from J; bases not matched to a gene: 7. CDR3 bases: TGTGCCAGCTCGAACCGAACAGGGGACACCGGGGAGCTGTTTTTT. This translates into CASSNRTGDTGELFF. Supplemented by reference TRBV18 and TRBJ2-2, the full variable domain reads NAGVMQNPRHLVRRRGQEARLRCSPMKGHSHVYWYRQLPEEGLKFMVYLQKENIIDESGMPKERFSAEFPKEGPSILRIQQVVRGDSAAYFCASSNRTGDTGELFFGEGSRLTVL.

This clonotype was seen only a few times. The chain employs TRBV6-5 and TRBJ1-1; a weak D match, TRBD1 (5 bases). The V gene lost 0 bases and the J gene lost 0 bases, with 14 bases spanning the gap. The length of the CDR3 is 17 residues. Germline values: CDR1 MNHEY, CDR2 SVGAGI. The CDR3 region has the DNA TGTGCCAGCAGTTACTCATCCAGGGTGGATATGAACACTGAAGCTTTCTTT. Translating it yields CASSYSSRVDMNTEAFF.

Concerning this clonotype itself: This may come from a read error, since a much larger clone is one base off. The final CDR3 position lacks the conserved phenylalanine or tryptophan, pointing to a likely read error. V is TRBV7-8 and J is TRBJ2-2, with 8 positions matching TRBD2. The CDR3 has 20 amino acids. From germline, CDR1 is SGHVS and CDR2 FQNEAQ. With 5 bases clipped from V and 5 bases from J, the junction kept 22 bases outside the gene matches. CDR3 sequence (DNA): TGTGCCAGCAGCCCATACCGAACCTATTCCGGGACTAGTCGAACCGGGGAGCTGTTTATT. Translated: CASSPYRTYSGTSRTGELFI.

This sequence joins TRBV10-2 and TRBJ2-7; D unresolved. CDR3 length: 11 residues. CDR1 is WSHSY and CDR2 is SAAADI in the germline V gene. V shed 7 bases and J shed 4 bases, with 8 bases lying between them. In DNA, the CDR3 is TGCGCCAGCAAGGGTGGGTACGAGCAGTACTTC. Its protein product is CASKGGYEQYF.

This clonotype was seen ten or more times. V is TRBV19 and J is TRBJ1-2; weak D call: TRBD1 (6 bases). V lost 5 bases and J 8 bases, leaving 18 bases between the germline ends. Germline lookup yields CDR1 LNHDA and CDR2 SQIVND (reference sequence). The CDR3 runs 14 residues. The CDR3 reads CASSPSRRGNGYTF. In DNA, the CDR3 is TGTGCCAGTAGTCCCAGCCGAAGGGGGAACGGCTACACCTTC.

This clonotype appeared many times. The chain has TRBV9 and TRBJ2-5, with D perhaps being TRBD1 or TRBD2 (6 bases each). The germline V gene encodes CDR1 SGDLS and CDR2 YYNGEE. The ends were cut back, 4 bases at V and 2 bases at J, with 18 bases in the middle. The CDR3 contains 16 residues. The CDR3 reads CASSPRGGTSQETQYF. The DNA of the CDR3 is TGTGCCAGCAGCCCCCGAGGGGGGACTTCACAAGAGACCCAGTACTTC.

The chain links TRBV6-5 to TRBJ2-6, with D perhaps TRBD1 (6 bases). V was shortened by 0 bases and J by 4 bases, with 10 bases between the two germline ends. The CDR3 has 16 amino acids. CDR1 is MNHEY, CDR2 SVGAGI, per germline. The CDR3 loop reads CASSYSGASGANVLTF. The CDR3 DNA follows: TGTGCCAGCAGTTACTCGGGGGCATCAGGGGCCAACGTCCTGACTTTC.

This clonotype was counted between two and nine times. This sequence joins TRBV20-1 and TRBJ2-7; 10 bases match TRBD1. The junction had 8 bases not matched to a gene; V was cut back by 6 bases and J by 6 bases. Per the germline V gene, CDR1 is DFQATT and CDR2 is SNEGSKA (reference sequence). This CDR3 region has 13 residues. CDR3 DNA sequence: TGCAGTGCAGGACAGGGGGACCGGGGCGAGCAGTACTTC. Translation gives CSAGQGDRGEQYF.